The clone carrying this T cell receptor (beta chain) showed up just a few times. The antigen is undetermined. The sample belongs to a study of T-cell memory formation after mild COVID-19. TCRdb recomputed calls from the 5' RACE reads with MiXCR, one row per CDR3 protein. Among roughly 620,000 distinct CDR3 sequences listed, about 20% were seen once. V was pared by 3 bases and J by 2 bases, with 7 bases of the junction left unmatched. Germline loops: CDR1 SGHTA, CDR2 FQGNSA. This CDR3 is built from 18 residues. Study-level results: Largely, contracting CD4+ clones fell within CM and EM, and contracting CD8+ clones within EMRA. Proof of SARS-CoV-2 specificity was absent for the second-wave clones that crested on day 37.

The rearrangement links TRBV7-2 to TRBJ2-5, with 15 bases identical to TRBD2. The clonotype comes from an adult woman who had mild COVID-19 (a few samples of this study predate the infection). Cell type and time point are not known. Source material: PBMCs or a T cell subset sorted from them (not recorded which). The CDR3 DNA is TGTGCCAGCAGCTTTAACCCGGGACTAGCGGGAGGACAAGAGACCCAGTACTTC. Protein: CASSFNPGLAGGQETQYF.